One sample yielded the 11 T cell receptor beta chains listed below, sequenced in a study of human T cells and chemical hapten exposure. Each CDR3 protein gets one entry after TCRdb re-called the RACE reads with MiXCR. The repertoire consists of some 110,000 distinct CDR3 sequences, with less than 35% occurring once and the leading ten covering more than 2.5%. Time point: patch test 3, about 24 weeks after DPC sensitization. The treatment is: therapeutic diphenylcyclopropenone sensitization with weekly scalp DPC. The specimen comprised whole blood, sampled in connection with sensitization to the hapten diphenylcyclopropenone (DPC). The receptors derive from a man in his forties with alopecia areata. Some clones in this sample may be carry-over from other donors' samples.

The chain employs TRBV6-1 and TRBJ1-1; D not resolved. CDR1 and CDR2 (germline): MNHNS, SASEGT. The CDR3 consists of 11 residues. V was pared by 8 bases and J by 0 bases, with 4 bases between. The CDR3 DNA reads TGTGCCAGCCGCGTGAACACTGAAGCTTTCTTT. It yields the protein CASRVNTEAFF.

This clonotype was detected a few times. The J gene is TRBJ2-1, the V gene TRBV5-1; 7 bases line up with TRBD2. CDR1 and CDR2 (germline): SGHRS, YFSETQ. This CDR3 has 21 residues. V lost 4 bases and J lost 0; bases outside the gene matches: 22. DNA of the CDR3: TGCGCCAGCAGCCCGACGTTTGGGGGAGGGCCAGAAGACCTCTCCTACAATGAGCAGTTCTTC. Protein: CASSPTFGGGPEDLSYNEQFF.

V and J are TRBV12-3 or TRBV12-4 and TRBJ2-1; D remains ambiguous. V was trimmed by 2 bases and J by 10 bases, leaving 9 bases between them. The CDR3 is 12 residues long. CDR3 residues: CASSLQNIEQFF. The CDR3 DNA is TGTGCCAGCAGTTTACAGAATATCGAGCAGTTCTTC.

This clonotype was observed a handful of times. This chain connects TRBV15 to TRBJ2-3; 7 bases match TRBD1. Germline V gives CDR1 LNHNV, CDR2 YYDKDF (reference sequence). V was clipped by 3 bases and J by 0 bases; unmatched bases: 9. This CDR3 has 17 residues. CDR3: CATSRFRQGLSTDTQYF. The CDR3 DNA reads TGTGCCACCAGCAGGTTTAGACAGGGATTAAGCACAGATACGCAGTATTTT.

V is TRBV19 and J is TRBJ2-6; 8 bases match TRBD1. Germline V gives CDR1 LNHDA, CDR2 SQIVND (reference sequence). This CDR3 is 13 amino acids long. Unmatched junction bases numbered 5, after V lost 5 bases and J lost 11 bases. The CDR3 DNA sequence: TGTGCCAGTAGTCGGACAGGGCACCACGTCCTGACTTTC. It encodes CASSRTGHHVLTF.

This clonotype was detected a few times. The chain carries TRBV13 and TRBJ2-7; 7 nucleotides align to TRBD1. With V trimmed by 4 bases and J by 2 bases, 14 bases remained unmatched. Per germline, CDR1 PRHDT and CDR2 FYEKMQ (reference sequence). CDR3 size: 17 residues. The CDR3 region has the DNA TGTGCCAGCAGCTGGAGAATGCCCGGGACAGTTGCCTACGAGCAGTACGTC. It codes for CASSWRMPGTVAYEQYV.

J is TRBJ2-1 and V is TRBV20-1; no reliable D call. Germline V gene sequence: CDR1 DFQATT, CDR2 SNEGSKA (reference sequence). Between the trimmed V and J ends, which lost 6 bases and 6 bases, there was a span of 9 bases. The CDR3 is 11 amino acids. In DNA form, the CDR3 reads TGCAGTGCGGACCTAGTCAATGAGCAGTTCTTC. This translates into CSADLVNEQFF.

This clonotype turned up a few times. The rearrangement uses TRBV27 and TRBJ2-7; possibly TRBD2 for D (6 bases). In germline, CDR1 is MNHEY, CDR2 SMNVEV (reference sequence). The V end lost 4 bases, the J end lost 3 bases, and 13 bases lay between the germline ends. The CDR3 is 14 amino acids. The CDR3 loop reads CASSSTGLYYEQYF. In DNA, the CDR3 is TGTGCCAGCAGTTCCACGGGACTGTACTACGAGCAGTACTTC.

The chain carries TRBV10-3 and TRBJ2-7; D may match TRBD1 or TRBD2 (5 bases each). In germline, CDR1 is ENHRY, CDR2 SYGVKD. This CDR3 is built from 15 residues. Trimming removed 3 bases at V and 7 bases at J, with 19 bases between. The CDR3, as DNA: TGTGCCATCAGTGACTCTACCGGGACGACGGGGGAGCAGTACTTC. The encoded protein is CAISDSTGTTGEQYF.

This clonotype was detected only a few times. The V gene is TRBV6-5, the J gene TRBJ2-3, with 10 bases fitting TRBD2. This CDR3 region has 15 residues. Germline V gene lookup returns CDR1 MNHEY and CDR2 SVGAGI. The V gene end was trimmed by 5 bases and the J gene end by 1 base; junction bases not matched to a gene: 3. This CDR3 is CASSLLAGGTDTQYF. Here the CDR3 DNA reads TGTGCCAGCAGTCTCCTAGCGGGAGGCACAGATACGCAGTATTTT.

The chain carries TRBV5-1 and TRBJ2-5, with TRBD2 matching over 10 bases. Germline lookup yields CDR1 SGHRS and CDR2 YFSETQ. Trimming at V came to 0 bases and at J to 5 bases, leaving 10 bases not matched to a gene. The CDR3 has 17 amino acids. The CDR3 here is CASSLEGGAGLAETQYF. DNA for the CDR3: TGCGCCAGCAGCTTGGAGGGCGGGGCGGGACTAGCGGAGACCCAGTACTTC. Supplemented by reference TRBV5-1 and TRBJ2-5, the full variable domain reads KAGVTQTPRYLIKTRGQQVTLSCSPISGHRSVSWYQQTPGQGLQFLFEYFSETQRNKGNFPGRFSGRQFSNSRSEMNVSTLELGDSALYLCASSLEGGAGLAETQYFGPGTRLLVL.